A selection of T cell receptor beta chains follows, all from one sample in a study of yellow fever vaccine responses in identical twins. TCRdb recomputed calls from the RT-PCR reads with MiXCR, one row per CDR3 protein. The sample has about 19,000 distinct CDR3 sequences; 55% to 70% are singletons. Sample: T cells from blood (PBMCs), unsorted or a sorted subset (not recorded which), taken before or after yellow fever vaccination (not recorded which). The receptor set was obtained from a woman younger than 35 who received the yellow fever vaccine. The CDR3 runs from the conserved cysteine through the conserved F or W. A D gene is named only where the DNA matches it firmly. Clone size appears in some rows only: once, few, many, or a class for an expanded clone.

j_call: TRBJ2-3
v_call: TRBV2
clone_size: NA
d_call: TRBD2
cdr3_aa: CASLAGEVDTQYF
cdr3_nt: TGTGCCAGTCTAGCGGGAGAGGTAGATACGCAGTATTTT

j_call: TRBJ2-7
v_call: TRBV7-9
clone_size: NA
d_call: TRBD1
cdr3_aa: CASSTGQGIHEQYF
cdr3_nt: TGTGCCAGCAGCACCGGACAGGGTATCCACGAGCAGTACTTC

j_call: TRBJ2-1
v_call: TRBV29-1
clone_size: NA
d_call: NA
cdr3_aa: CSVDRMANPYNEQFF
cdr3_nt: TGCAGCGTTGACCGCATGGCTAACCCCTACAATGAGCAGTTCTTC

j_call: TRBJ1-1
v_call: TRBV29-1
clone_size: NA
d_call: NA
cdr3_aa: CSVGAAYTEAFF
cdr3_nt: TGCAGCGTTGGGGCGGCTTACACTGAAGCTTTCTTT

j_call: TRBJ1-1
v_call: TRBV15
clone_size: NA
d_call: NA
cdr3_aa: CATSSPRPVIRAFF
cdr3_nt: TGTGCCACCAGCAGCCCTAGGCCCGTTATTAGGGCTTTCTTT

j_call: TRBJ2-1
v_call: TRBV5-7
clone_size: NA
d_call: NA
cdr3_aa: CASSPGSGGFTTYNEQFF
cdr3_nt: TGTGCCAGCAGCCCCGGTTCGGGGGGCTTTACTACCTACAATGAGCAGTTCTTC

j_call: TRBJ1-1
v_call: TRBV18
clone_size: NA
d_call: NA
cdr3_aa: CASSPQDINTEAFF
cdr3_nt: TGTGCCAGCTCACCACAGGACATCAACACTGAAGCTTTCTTT

j_call: TRBJ2-3
v_call: TRBV19
clone_size: NA
d_call: NA
cdr3_aa: CASSIEDSTDTQYF
cdr3_nt: TGTGCCAGTAGTATAGAGGACAGTACCGATACGCAGTATTTT

j_call: TRBJ2-1
v_call: TRBV20-1
clone_size: NA
d_call: NA
cdr3_aa: CSAPGGGADEQFF
cdr3_nt: TGCAGTGCTCCAGGCGGCGGGGCGGATGAGCAGTTCTTC

j_call: TRBJ2-5
v_call: TRBV20-1
clone_size: NA
d_call: NA
cdr3_aa: CSADKTNNQYF
cdr3_nt: TGCAGTGCCGACAAGACCAATAACCAGTACTTC

j_call: TRBJ1-4
v_call: TRBV5-1
clone_size: NA
d_call: NA
cdr3_aa: CASSLGQAYPATNEKLFF
cdr3_nt: TGCGCCAGCAGCTTGGGGCAGGCTTACCCCGCAACTAATGAAAAACTGTTTTTT

j_call: TRBJ2-7
v_call: TRBV4-2
clone_size: NA
d_call: NA
cdr3_aa: CASSQEPGVPSYEQYF
cdr3_nt: TGTGCCAGCAGCCAAGAGCCGGGAGTCCCCTCCTACGAGCAGTACTTC

j_call: TRBJ1-2
v_call: TRBV4-1
clone_size: NA
d_call: NA
cdr3_aa: CASSQGQIPNYGYTF
cdr3_nt: TGCGCCAGCAGCCAAGGACAGATACCTAACTATGGCTACACCTTC

j_call: TRBJ2-6
v_call: TRBV7-2
clone_size: NA
d_call: NA
cdr3_aa: CASSLAEMRLVGANVLTF
cdr3_nt: TGTGCCAGCAGCTTAGCTGAGATGAGGTTGGTTGGGGCCAACGTCCTGACTTTC

j_call: TRBJ1-6
v_call: TRBV9
clone_size: few
d_call: NA
cdr3_aa: CASSERTATNSPLHF
cdr3_nt: TGTGCCAGCAGCGAACGGACAGCCACTAATTCACCCCTCCACTTT

j_call: TRBJ1-3
v_call: TRBV18
clone_size: NA
d_call: NA
cdr3_aa: CASSPPAMGGNTIYF
cdr3_nt: TGTGCCAGCTCACCACCGGCAATGGGTGGAAACACCATATATTTT

j_call: TRBJ2-1
v_call: TRBV5-4
clone_size: NA
d_call: TRBD2
cdr3_aa: CASSLISGIRDEQFF
cdr3_nt: TGTGCCAGCAGCTTGATTAGCGGGATAAGGGATGAGCAGTTCTTC

j_call: TRBJ2-1
v_call: TRBV7-7
clone_size: few
d_call: NA
cdr3_aa: CASSPLVSSYNEQFF
cdr3_nt: TGTGCCAGCAGCCCCTTGGTAAGCTCCTACAATGAGCAGTTCTTC

j_call: TRBJ2-7
v_call: TRBV7-6
clone_size: NA
d_call: NA
cdr3_aa: CASSLGRPPTTYEQYF
cdr3_nt: TGTGCCAGCAGTTTAGGTCGGCCTCCTACAACCTACGAGCAGTACTTC

j_call: TRBJ2-5
v_call: TRBV29-1
clone_size: NA
d_call: NA
cdr3_aa: CSARLPPGQETQYF
cdr3_nt: TGCAGCGCACGACTTCCTCCAGGCCAGGAGACCCAGTACTTC

j_call: TRBJ1-1
v_call: TRBV6-6
clone_size: NA
d_call: TRBD1
cdr3_aa: CASSNRQGNTEAFF
cdr3_nt: TGTGCCAGCAGCAACCGACAGGGGAACACTGAAGCTTTCTTT

j_call: TRBJ1-5
v_call: TRBV18
clone_size: few
d_call: NA
cdr3_aa: CASSLAVDGRGSQPQHF
cdr3_nt: TGTGCCAGCTCACTTGCTGTGGACGGACGCGGTAGCCAGCCCCAGCATTTT

j_call: TRBJ2-1
v_call: TRBV19
clone_size: once
d_call: NA
cdr3_aa: CASKRGLLLNEQFF
cdr3_nt: TGTGCCAGTAAACGAGGACTCCTCTTGAATGAGCAGTTCTTC

j_call: TRBJ1-1
v_call: TRBV5-8
clone_size: NA
d_call: TRBD1
cdr3_aa: CASRQGAKNTEAFF
cdr3_nt: TGTGCCAGCAGGCAGGGGGCTAAGAACACTGAAGCTTTCTTT

j_call: TRBJ1-5
v_call: TRBV18
clone_size: NA
d_call: NA
cdr3_aa: CASSLGAVNQPQHF
cdr3_nt: TGTGCCAGCTCACTGGGGGCGGTCAATCAGCCCCAGCATTTT

j_call: TRBJ2-7
v_call: TRBV29-1
clone_size: NA
d_call: NA
cdr3_aa: CSVEDGSYEQYF
cdr3_nt: TGCAGCGTGGAGGATGGGTCCTACGAGCAGTACTTC

j_call: TRBJ2-1
v_call: TRBV10-3
clone_size: NA
d_call: NA
cdr3_aa: CAIMRDNEQFF
cdr3_nt: TGTGCCATCATGAGGGACAATGAGCAGTTCTTC

j_call: TRBJ2-5
v_call: TRBV3-1
clone_size: NA
d_call: TRBD2
cdr3_aa: CASSHRTRIGETQYF
cdr3_nt: TGTGCCAGCAGCCACCGGACTAGAATCGGAGAGACCCAGTACTTC

j_call: TRBJ1-1
v_call: TRBV19
clone_size: NA
d_call: NA
cdr3_aa: CASRKVGTEAFF
cdr3_nt: TGTGCCAGTAGGAAGGTCGGCACTGAAGCTTTCTTT

j_call: TRBJ1-1
v_call: TRBV4-1
clone_size: once
d_call: NA
cdr3_aa: CASSLGRGNTEAFF
cdr3_nt: TGCGCCAGCAGCCTAGGTAGGGGTAACACTGAAGCTTTCTTT

j_call: TRBJ2-1
v_call: TRBV20-1
clone_size: NA
d_call: TRBD2
cdr3_aa: CSAPFRRGSNEQFF
cdr3_nt: TGCAGTGCTCCCTTTCGGCGCGGGAGCAATGAGCAGTTCTTC

j_call: TRBJ1-2
v_call: TRBV4-2
clone_size: NA
d_call: TRBD1
cdr3_aa: CASSALSAGRGNYGYTF
cdr3_nt: TGTGCCAGCAGCGCCCTAAGTGCGGGCAGGGGGAACTATGGCTACACCTTC

j_call: TRBJ2-7
v_call: TRBV7-9
clone_size: NA
d_call: TRBD2
cdr3_aa: CASSLGWGLAGSYEQYF
cdr3_nt: TGTGCCAGCAGCTTAGGGTGGGGACTAGCGGGCTCCTACGAGCAGTACTTC

j_call: TRBJ2-1
v_call: TRBV20-1
clone_size: NA
d_call: NA
cdr3_aa: CSAIVGGIWNEQFF
cdr3_nt: TGCAGTGCTATAGTCGGGGGCATCTGGAATGAGCAGTTCTTC

j_call: TRBJ2-2
v_call: TRBV10-3
clone_size: NA
d_call: NA
cdr3_aa: CAISEPAWAGELFF
cdr3_nt: TGTGCCATCAGTGAGCCAGCTTGGGCCGGGGAGCTGTTTTTT

j_call: TRBJ2-3
v_call: TRBV5-4
clone_size: NA
d_call: NA
cdr3_aa: CASSLGFDTQYF
cdr3_nt: TGTGCCAGCAGCTTGGGTTTTGATACGCAGTATTTT

j_call: TRBJ1-1
v_call: TRBV6-4
clone_size: few
d_call: TRBD1
cdr3_aa: CASSDPGGQGNTEAFF
cdr3_nt: TGTGCCAGCAGTGACCCAGGGGGACAGGGAAACACTGAAGCTTTCTTT

j_call: TRBJ1-5
v_call: TRBV28
clone_size: NA
d_call: NA
cdr3_aa: CASSPSGAGQPQHF
cdr3_nt: TGTGCCAGCAGTCCATCAGGGGCTGGTCAGCCCCAGCATTTT

j_call: TRBJ2-7
v_call: TRBV29-1
clone_size: few
d_call: NA
cdr3_aa: CSVVGIEGTYEQYF
cdr3_nt: TGCAGCGTTGTGGGGATCGAGGGTACCTACGAGCAGTACTTC

j_call: TRBJ2-7
v_call: TRBV24-1
clone_size: once
d_call: NA
cdr3_aa: CATSEQGIEQYF
cdr3_nt: TGTGCCACCAGTGAACAGGGAATCGAGCAGTACTTC

j_call: TRBJ2-7
v_call: TRBV12-3/TRBV12-4
clone_size: NA
d_call: NA
cdr3_aa: CASSTGPYEQYF
cdr3_nt: TGTGCCAGCAGTACCGGTCCCTACGAGCAGTACTTC

j_call: TRBJ1-5
v_call: TRBV12-3/TRBV12-4
clone_size: NA
d_call: NA
cdr3_aa: CASSPQNQPQHF
cdr3_nt: TGTGCCAGCAGTCCCCAGAATCAGCCCCAGCATTTT

j_call: TRBJ1-1
v_call: TRBV5-1
clone_size: few
d_call: NA
cdr3_aa: CASSQGIEAFF
cdr3_nt: TGCGCCAGCAGCCAAGGGATTGAAGCTTTCTTT

j_call: TRBJ2-5
v_call: TRBV6-1
clone_size: NA
d_call: NA
cdr3_aa: CASSLGLVETQYF
cdr3_nt: TGTGCCAGTTCCCTGGGTTTAGTGGAGACCCAGTACTTC